These 15 T cell receptor beta chains came from one sample sequenced in a study of T-cell memory formation after mild COVID-19. TCRdb re-analysed the 5' RACE reads in MiXCR, keeping a single row per CDR3 protein. The sample carries roughly 99,000 distinct CDR3 sequences, around 15% recorded once. The specimen sequenced was PBMCs or a T cell subset sorted from them (not recorded which). These receptors all come from a man aged 18 to 30 who had mild COVID-19 (a few samples of this study predate the infection). Cell type and time point are not known.

The chain couples TRBV2 to TRBJ2-1, with D tentatively TRBD2 (6 bases). The CDR3 is made up of 14 amino acids. Trimming took 6 bases from V and 3 from J, leaving 12 bases between them. Germline CDR1 and CDR2: SNHLY and FYNNEI. This CDR3 is CASRDTTSYNEQFF. CDR3 nucleotide sequence: TGTGCCAGCAGAGATACGACTAGCTACAATGAGCAGTTCTTC. Combining the CDR3 with reference TRBV2 and TRBJ2-1 gives the whole variable domain EPEVTQTPSHQVTQMGQEVILRCVPISNHLYFYWYRQILGQKVEFLVSFYNNEISEKSEIFDDQFSVERPDGSNFTLKIRSTKLEDSAMYFCASRDTTSYNEQFFGPGTRLTVL.

This chain uses TRBV6-2 or TRBV6-3 with TRBJ2-7, with 11 bases identical to TRBD1. Germline V CDR1 and CDR2: MNHEY, SVGEGT. J was trimmed by 3 bases and V by 4 bases; bases with no gene match: 2. This CDR3 is built from 14 residues. CDR3 residues: CASSWGQGVYEQYF. The CDR3, as DNA: TGTGCCAGCAGTTGGGGACAGGGGGTCTACGAGCAGTACTTC.

V is TRBV10-3 and J is TRBJ2-1; D is perhaps TRBD1 (5 bases). Germline V gene lookup returns CDR1 ENHRY and CDR2 SYGVKD. V lost 3 bases and J lost 5, with 11 bases in between. CDR3 length equals 14 residues. The CDR3 DNA follows: TGTGCCATCAGTGAAGGGGTCCGTGACAATGAGCAGTTCTTC. This sequence encodes CAISEGVRDNEQFF.

The J gene is TRBJ1-1, the V gene TRBV9, with D perhaps TRBD1 (5 bases). The germline V and J ends were trimmed by 0 bases and 4 bases, with 16 bases remaining between them. CDR1 is SGDLS and CDR2 is YYNGEE in the germline V gene. CDR3 size: 16 residues. The CDR3 DNA reads as TGTGCCAGCAGCGTAGGTGGGGACTTGAGGGGCACTGAAGCTTTCTTT. This translates into CASSVGGDLRGTEAFF.

This rearrangement joins TRBV15 to TRBJ2-7, with D unresolved. The germline V and J ends were trimmed by 0 bases and 1 base, with 10 bases remaining between them. This CDR3 region has 15 residues. Germline lookup yields CDR1 LNHNV and CDR2 YYDKDF (reference sequence). CDR3 protein: CATSRDLGQSYEQYF. The CDR3 DNA is TGTGCCACCAGCAGAGATCTTGGGCAGTCCTACGAGCAGTACTTC.

Remarks on this clonotype: Sequence at one end of the junction differs from germline and may be a read error. The genes are TRBV6-4 and TRBJ2-1; the match to TRBD2 covers 12 bases. The CDR3 loop spans 15 amino acids. CDR1 and CDR2 from the germline V gene are MRHNA and SNTAGT. DNA of the CDR3: TGTGCTAGCAGACAACTAGCGGGGGGCCTCAATGAGCAGTTCTTC. Protein product: CASRQLAGGLNEQFF.

DNA of the CDR3: TGCAGTGCTAGAGATAGCGACGTGGGCGAGACCCAGTACTTC. The encoded protein is CSARDSDVGETQYF. The chain combines TRBV20-1 with TRBJ2-5; tentative D call: TRBD2 (5 bases). Germline CDR1 and CDR2: DFQATT and SNEGSKA (reference sequence). Trimming took 0 bases from V and 5 from J, leaving 13 bases between them. The CDR3 sequence is 14 residues long.

This chain joins TRBV7-8 and TRBJ2-3; 7 bases line up with TRBD2. The CDR3 contains 14 residues. Trimming cost V 5 bases and J 3 bases; bases outside gene matches: 5. Germline CDR1 reads SGHVS; CDR2 reads FQNEAQ. The CDR3 bases are TGTGCCAGCAGCCGTGGACTAGATACAGATACGCAGTATTTT. Its protein is CASSRGLDTDTQYF.

This clonotype was recorded a few times. The genes are TRBV6-2 or TRBV6-3 and TRBJ2-5; TRBD2 might be the D (6 bases). This CDR3 spans 12 amino acids. The V gene lost 7 bases and the J gene lost 3 bases, with 9 bases spanning the gap. Germline CDR1 reads MNHEY; CDR2 reads SVGEGT. CDR3 region: CASTRGEETQYF. Here the CDR3 DNA reads TGTGCCAGCACTCGCGGGGAAGAGACCCAGTACTTC.

This chain links TRBV20-1 with TRBJ2-5; no reliable D call. The CDR3 covers 13 residues. Germline V gene lookup returns CDR1 DFQATT and CDR2 SNEGSKA (reference sequence). Deletions cut 1 base from V and 7 bases from J, with 13 bases between. In nucleotides, the CDR3 is TGCAGTGCTAGAGTGTGGGTAGCTGTGACCCAGTACTTC. This codes for CSARVWVAVTQYF.

This clonotype has only a few counts. V and J are TRBV6-5 and TRBJ2-3; TRBD2 matches 7 bases. V was clipped by 0 bases and J by 10 bases; unmatched bases: 10. This CDR3 contains 15 residues. Germline CDR1 reads MNHEY; CDR2 reads SVGAGI. DNA of the CDR3: TGTGCCAGCAGTTACTCGACCTCGGGGGAGGGTGCGCAGTATTTT. Its translation: CASSYSTSGEGAQYF.

This clonotype was seen ten or more times. The CDR3 bases are TGCGCCAGCAGCCAGAGTGGGCAGGGCACAGATACGCAGTATTTT. Encoded protein: CASSQSGQGTDTQYF. The gene calls are TRBV4-3 and TRBJ2-3; no clear D. Germline CDR1 LGHNA, CDR2 YSLEER. This CDR3 comprises 15 residues. V gave up 3 bases and J gave up 1 base, with 11 bases separating them.

This clonotype was seen many times. The limits of the CDR3 on the DNA are not certain, so only TCRdb's listed CDR3 is given. The gene calls are TRBV5-1 and TRBJ2-2. A total of 15 residues make up the CDR3, ends included. Germline lookup yields CDR1 SGHRS and CDR2 YFSETQ. CDR3 residues: CASSPGMNTGELFFF.

The chain uses TRBV7-3 and TRBJ2-5, with 8 bases lining up with TRBD2. Germline CDR1 SGHTA, CDR2 FQGTGA. The CDR3 is made up of 16 amino acids. V gave up 3 bases and J gave up 2 bases; unmatched junction bases: 8. In nucleotides, the CDR3 is TGTGCCAGCAGCTTGGACAGCGGGGGCCCGCAAGAGACCCAGTACTTC. Its protein is CASSLDSGGPQETQYF.

The chain employs TRBV7-6 and TRBJ2-1; possibly TRBD1 for D (6 bases). This CDR3 has 13 residues. Germline values: CDR1 SGHVS, CDR2 FNYEAQ. Trimming took off 5 bases at V and 4 bases at J, with 9 bases between the two ends. The CDR3 loop reads CASSEQGYNEQFF. As DNA, the CDR3 is TGTGCCAGCAGCGAACAGGGATACAATGAGCAGTTCTTC.